This T cell receptor beta chain came from a study of T cell changes during pregnancy in multiple sclerosis. Measured with immunoSEQ multiplex PCR; TCRdb has only the in-frame clones, and not every one. The top ten hold 1.4% of the sample, which has 65,000 to 85,000 clones, just over 90% seen once. The germline gives CDR1 SNHLY, CDR2 FYNNEI. The V gene end was trimmed by 5 bases and the J gene end by 4 bases; junction bases not matched to a gene: 11. CDR3 length: 16 residues. Sequencing was performed on peripheral blood, taken in the second trimester of pregnancy. The receptor comes from a female donor with multiple sclerosis, enrolled in a pregnancy study. V and J are TRBV2 and TRBJ2-3; 8 bases are shared with TRBD2. The CDR3 DNA sequence: TGTGCCAGCAGTCGCGACAGCGGGGGCGGGGCAGATACGCAGTATTTT. Amino acid sequence: CASSRDSGGGADTQYF.